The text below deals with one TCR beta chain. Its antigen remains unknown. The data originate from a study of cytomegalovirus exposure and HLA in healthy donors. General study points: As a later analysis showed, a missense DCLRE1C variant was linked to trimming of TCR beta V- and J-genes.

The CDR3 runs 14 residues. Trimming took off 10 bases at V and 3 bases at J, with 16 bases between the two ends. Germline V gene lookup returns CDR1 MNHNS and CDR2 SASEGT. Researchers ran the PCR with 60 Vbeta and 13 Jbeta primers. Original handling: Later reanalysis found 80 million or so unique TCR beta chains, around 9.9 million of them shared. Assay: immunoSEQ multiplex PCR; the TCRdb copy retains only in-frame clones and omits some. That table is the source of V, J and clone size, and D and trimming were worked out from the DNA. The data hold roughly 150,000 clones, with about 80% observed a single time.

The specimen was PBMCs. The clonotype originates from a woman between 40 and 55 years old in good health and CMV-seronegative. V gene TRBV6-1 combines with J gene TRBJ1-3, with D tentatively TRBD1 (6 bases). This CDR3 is CATIPGRGGNTIYF. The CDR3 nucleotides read TGTGCCACCATTCCCGGCAGGGGTGGAAACACCATATATTTT.